This T cell receptor (beta chain) was recorded in a study of a mutant IDH1 vaccine in newly diagnosed glioma. Study-wide results and limits: Immune responses induced by the vaccine were seen in 93.3% of patients, spanning multiple MHC alleles. Changes in top peripheral clonotypes did not appear linked to pseudoprogression.

Libraries were prepared by immunoSEQ multiplex PCR; TCRdb keeps only in-frame clonotypes and omits some of them. Counted here are about 50,000 clones, less than 85% occurring once; the ten biggest clones make up around 4.5%. A remark on this clone: Its target is unknown.

Time point of the sample: week 47, end of study. Topical imiquimod was applied with each vaccine dose, which held 300 ug of mutant IDH1 20-mer peptide. This CDR3 contains 16 residues. Per germline, CDR1 SGHTA and CDR2 FQGNSA. Trimming pared 3 bases from V and 4 bases from J, leaving 18 bases between. Material: PBMCs, obtained from a glioma patient whose treatment included an IDH1 peptide vaccine. The gene calls are TRBV7-2 and TRBJ1-1, with D perhaps matching TRBD1 (5 bases). This TCR derives from a woman aged 25 to 45 with glioma. Some clones in this sample may be carry-over from other donors' samples. CDR3 bases: TGTGCCAGCAGCTTGGGGGTTAGTCAAGAGGGCACTGAAGCTTTCTTT. Protein sequence: CASSLGVSQEGTEAFF.